The 23 T cell receptor beta chains presented below share a single source sample, sequenced in a study of human T cells and chemical hapten exposure. TCRdb ran MiXCR on the RACE reads and lists one entry per CDR3 protein. Among 110,000 to 150,000 distinct CDR3 sequences, 12% were seen once, and the ten largest hold around 1.4%. The time point: patch test 2, 6 weeks after DPC sensitization. Treatment in this sample: therapeutic diphenylcyclopropenone sensitization with weekly scalp DPC. The sample was whole blood, taken in connection with sensitization to the hapten diphenylcyclopropenone (DPC). The receptors stem from a woman between 50 and 59 years old with alopecia areata. Some clones in this sample may be carry-over from other donors' samples.

In this sample, this clonotype turned up many times. The chain has TRBV7-9 and TRBJ1-2; D perhaps matches TRBD1 (6 bases). Germline assignment: CDR1 SEHNR and CDR2 FQNEAQ (reference sequence). The CDR3 contains 14 residues. The V end lost 3 bases, the J end lost 4 bases, and 12 bases lay between the germline ends. CDR3 residues: CASSFRDTLYGYTF. DNA for the CDR3: TGTGCCAGCAGCTTCCGGGACACCCTCTATGGCTACACCTTC.

The V and J genes are TRBV6-2 or TRBV6-3 and TRBJ2-2; no reliable D call. CDR1 MNHEY and CDR2 SVGEGT come from the germline V gene. V was cut by 6 bases and J by 6 bases, with 14 bases left in between. The CDR3 loop spans 14 amino acids. The CDR3 bases are TGTGCCAGCAGCCGCTCCGTACAAGCCGGGGAGCTGTTTTTT. It specifies CASSRSVQAGELFF.

The sample holds a few counts of this clonotype. The chain recombines TRBV2 with TRBJ2-1; no reliable D call. CDR1 is SNHLY and CDR2 is FYNNEI in the germline V gene. With 3 bases removed from V and 4 bases from J, the gap between germline ends came to 1 base. There are 11 residues in the CDR3. The CDR3 sequence is CASSDYNEQFF. CDR3 nucleotides: TGTGCCAGCAGTGATTACAATGAGCAGTTCTTC.

The chain recombines TRBV5-1 with TRBJ1-4; D possibly corresponds to TRBD1 (6 bases). Deletions cut 0 bases from V and 1 base from J, with 7 bases between. The CDR3 has 15 amino acids. Germline-derived CDR1 and CDR2 are SGHRS and YFSETQ. The CDR3 loop reads CASSLEDRTNEKLFF. CDR3 in DNA: TGCGCCAGCAGCTTGGAGGACAGAACTAATGAAAAACTGTTTTTT.

Only a few counts were recorded for this clonotype. This chain uses TRBV20-1 with TRBJ2-7; 7 bases fit TRBD1. The CDR3 is 14 residues long. CDR1 is DFQATT and CDR2 is SNEGSKA in the germline V gene (reference sequence). The trim removed 7 bases at V and 2 bases at J, leaving 11 bases unmatched. The CDR3 region has the DNA TGCAGTGTTTCCCCCCGACAGGGACCCTACGAGCAGTACTTC. It codes for CSVSPRQGPYEQYF.

The gene calls are TRBV29-1 and TRBJ2-2; D is undetermined. The V end lost 3 bases, the J end lost 4 bases, and 9 bases lay between the germline ends. Germline lookup yields CDR1 SQVTM and CDR2 ANQGSEA. The CDR3 is 13 residues long. The CDR3, as DNA: TGCAGCGTTGAGTTCCAGAGCACCGGGGAGCTGTTTTTT. Translating gives CSVEFQSTGELFF.

This clonotype was seen only a few times. V and J are TRBV19 and TRBJ2-3; 8 bases match TRBD1. The CDR3 extends over 16 amino acids. With 2 bases clipped from V and 2 bases from J, the junction kept 6 bases outside the gene matches. The germline V gene encodes CDR1 LNHDA and CDR2 SQIVND (reference sequence). CDR3 amino acids: CASSISNRGITDTQYF. The CDR3 nucleotides are TGTGCCAGTAGTATAAGCAACAGGGGGATCACAGATACGCAGTATTTT.

This clonotype appeared many times. V and J are TRBV18 and TRBJ2-2; no clear D. V was cut by 5 bases and J by 5 bases, with 9 bases left in between. This CDR3 comprises 13 residues. CDR1 KGHSH and CDR2 LQKENI come from the germline V gene. The chain's CDR3 is CASSKEGTGELFF. The CDR3 DNA sequence: TGTGCCAGCTCAAAAGAAGGGACCGGGGAGCTGTTTTTT.

The rearrangement uses TRBV11-2 and TRBJ2-1; D perhaps matches TRBD1 (6 bases). Germline CDR1 SGHAT, CDR2 FQNNGV. Trimming removed 4 bases from V and 5 bases from J, with 9 bases in between. This CDR3 has 13 residues. CDR3 nucleotides: TGTGCCAGCAGCTGGCAGGGGCACAATGAGCAGTTCTTC. Protein sequence: CASSWQGHNEQFF.

This chain connects TRBV7-9 to TRBJ2-1; D is perhaps TRBD2 (6 bases). CDR3 length: 15 residues. Trimming stripped 3 bases from V and 2 bases from J, with 11 bases between. Germline V CDR1 and CDR2: SEHNR, FQNEAQ (reference sequence). CDR3 coding DNA: TGTGCCAGCAGCTTCTATAGCGGAACCTACAATGAGCAGTTCTTC. It encodes CASSFYSGTYNEQFF.

The chain carries TRBV7-3 and TRBJ2-1; D ambiguous. Germline loops: CDR1 SGHTA, CDR2 FQGTGA. Trimming took off 2 bases at V and 4 bases at J, with 6 bases between the two ends. This CDR3 region has 13 residues. CDR3 DNA: TGTGCCAGCAGCTTACTGGGGTACAATGAGCAGTTCTTC. Protein: CASSLLGYNEQFF.

This rearrangement joins TRBV7-9 to TRBJ1-1; 9 nucleotides line up with TRBD1. CDR3 length: 19 residues. V gave up 2 bases and J gave up 2 bases; unmatched junction bases: 15. CDR1 and CDR2 from the germline V gene are SEHNR and FQNEAQ (reference sequence). CDR3 sequence: CASSLMAPTRDRVNTEAFF. The CDR3 DNA reads TGTGCCAGCAGCTTAATGGCCCCCACAAGGGACAGGGTCAACACTGAAGCTTTCTTT. Supplemented by reference TRBV7-9 and TRBJ1-1, the full variable domain reads DTGVSQNPRHKITKRGQNVTFRCDPISEHNRLYWYRQTLGQGPEFLTYFQNEAQLEKSRLLSDRFSAERPKGSFSTLEIQRTEQGDSAMYLCASSLMAPTRDRVNTEAFFGQGTRLTVV.

The genes are TRBV25-1 and TRBJ1-3, with 7 positions matching TRBD1. This CDR3 is built from 15 residues. Germline V lookup: CDR1 MGHDK, CDR2 SYGVNS. The ends lost 4 bases at V and 5 bases at J; junction bases unmatched: 8. CDR3 nucleotide sequence: TGTGCCAGCAGTGGAGGACAGGTACGAAGAAACACCATATATTTT. Encoded protein: CASSGGQVRRNTIYF.

This chain connects TRBV6-5 to TRBJ2-4; perhaps D is TRBD1 or TRBD2 (5 bases each). V lost 6 bases, J lost 8 bases, and 14 bases lay in between. CDR1 is MNHEY, CDR2 SVGAGI, per germline. The CDR3 sequence is 13 residues long. This CDR3 is CASSRGLEDIQYF. The CDR3 nucleotides read TGTGCCAGCAGCCGGGGCCTCGAGGACATTCAGTACTTC.

The chain uses TRBV24-1 and TRBJ2-2; D is unclear. CDR1 and CDR2 (germline): KGHDR, SFDVKD. Trimming removed 1 base at V and 6 bases at J, with 8 bases between. The CDR3 contains 14 residues. The CDR3 DNA follows: TGTGCCACCAGTGATTTTGTGAAGCCCGGGGAGCTGTTTTTT. Its translation is CATSDFVKPGELFF.

This clonotype showed up just a few times. The chain employs TRBV14 and TRBJ2-1; D gene unclear. The CDR3 is made up of 14 amino acids. Looked up from germline, CDR1 is SGHDN and CDR2 is FVKESK. The V end lost 3 bases, the J end lost 7 bases, and 13 bases lay between the germline ends. This chain's CDR3 is CASSHPTAWNEQFF. The CDR3 DNA follows: TGTGCCAGCAGCCACCCGACCGCCTGGAATGAGCAGTTCTTC.

This clonotype was observed a handful of times. The chain links TRBV19 to TRBJ2-7, with D possibly called TRBD1 or TRBD2 (6 bases each). Germline V gene sequence: CDR1 LNHDA, CDR2 SQIVND (reference sequence). The CDR3 spans 14 residues. The V end lost 3 bases, the J end lost 2 bases, and 11 bases lay between the germline ends. The CDR3, as DNA: TGTGCCAGTAGTATCGGGGGCCCGACCTACGAGCAGTACTTC. Amino acids: CASSIGGPTYEQYF.

The rearrangement uses TRBV7-8 and TRBJ1-1, with D perhaps TRBD1 (5 bases). Per the germline V gene, CDR1 is SGHVS and CDR2 is FQNEAQ. Trimming stripped 1 base from V and 0 bases from J, with 12 bases between. This CDR3 has 16 amino acids. The CDR3 bases are TGTGCCAGCAGCTTAGAGGGCCACAGGTTGAACACTGAAGCTTTCTTT. Its protein is CASSLEGHRLNTEAFF.

Only a few counts were recorded for this clonotype. V usage is TRBV6-5 and J usage is TRBJ1-4; 9 bases line up with TRBD1. The trim removed 6 bases at V and 8 bases at J, leaving 7 bases unmatched. CDR1 is MNHEY, CDR2 SVGAGI, per germline. The length of the CDR3 is 14 residues. CDR3 protein: CASSATGGSEKLFF. CDR3 bases: TGTGCCAGCAGCGCTACAGGGGGCTCGGAAAAACTGTTTTTT.

This clonotype was seen ten or more times. The chain is built from TRBV6-2 or TRBV6-3 and TRBJ1-1; no clear D. This CDR3 comprises 13 residues. V was clipped by 5 bases and J by 8 bases, with 15 bases between them. CDR1 is MNHEY, CDR2 SVGEGT, per germline. CDR3 nucleotide sequence: TGTGCCAGCAGTCAAATAATAAGGTCGGAAGCTTTCTTT. It translates to CASSQIIRSEAFF.

This clonotype was picked up a small number of times. The chain is built from TRBV4-3 and TRBJ1-1; 10 bases are a match to TRBD1. The V gene end was trimmed by 3 bases and the J gene end by 3 bases; junction bases not matched to a gene: 4. This CDR3 comprises 15 residues. CDR1 LGHNA and CDR2 YSLEER come from the germline V gene. The CDR3 DNA reads as TGCGCCAGCAGCCATCAGACAGGGGGCCACACTGAAGCTTTCTTT. Its protein product is CASSHQTGGHTEAFF.

In its sample, this clonotype was seen a few times. This chain joins TRBV6-2 or TRBV6-3 and TRBJ1-5; D is unresolved. Germline CDR1 and CDR2: MNHEY and SVGEGT. CDR3 size: 14 residues. The ends were cut back, 3 bases at V and 2 bases at J, with 8 bases in the middle. CDR3 DNA sequence: TGTGCCAGCAGTTATAGGTCAGGCAATCAGCCCCAGCATTTT. It codes for CASSYRSGNQPQHF.

CDR3 region: CASSFQSGWGSDTQYF. The DNA of the CDR3 is TGTGCCAGCAGCTTCCAGAGCGGATGGGGCTCAGATACGCAGTATTTT. The rearrangement links TRBV11-2 to TRBJ2-3; D tentatively reads TRBD1 or TRBD2 (5 bases each). Germline CDR1 and CDR2: SGHAT and FQNNGV. The V end was cut by 3 bases, the J end by 4 bases, with 17 bases between. This CDR3 comprises 16 residues.